The sequence of this T cell receptor beta chain was determined in a study of blood T cell repertoires in COVID-19 (dated by TCRdb to about 2020). In terms of the full investigation: Collaborator samples came from the United States, Italy and Spain and covered acute and convalescent phases of COVID-19. The prospective study material was composed of cDNA or gDNA derived from T cells, B-cell-depleted T cells, or PBMCs. Subjects who had been exposed to COVID-19, were actively infected with it, or had recovered from it provided the deeply sampled blood TCRbeta repertoires that made up the dataset. The repertoires were released in a freely available public database meant as a resource for research on the immune response to SARS-CoV-2. The samples were drawn from two sources: the first 160 participants of the ongoing ImmuneRACE study, and 1,000 to 1,500 subjects contributed by 6 global collaborators. A de-identified subject ID, COVID-19 status, age in years and sex were almost always included in the sample metadata. Where available, HLA class I and class II types were obtained from metadata supplied by the sample provider rather than from assay-based typing.

Results and caveats for the whole study, not just this receptor: How much clinical and demographic metadata was included differed by source and by participant, and the metadata was provided uncurated.

The immunoSEQ Assay, a bias-controlled multiplex PCR, was used to amplify TCRbeta CDR3 regions from genomic DNA. In the authors' own workflow: The number of nucleated cells in each sample was estimated by amplification of reference gene primers within the assay. To quantify the absolute abundance of each unique TCRbeta CDR3 rearrangement, sequence reads were collapsed and filtered. For each sample, productive Simpson clonality was calculated as the square root of Simpson's diversity index over productive rearrangements. TCRdb provides this immuneACCESS table in a form limited to in-frame rearrangements. Some clones are lacking; in checked studies, under half of them reflect an unresolved V gene, and why the rest are absent is not known. V, J and clone size are those of that table, while D and trimming were read from the DNA. In this sample the table shows 40,000 to 60,000 clones, approximately 80% of which occur a single time. Roughly 8.2% of the sample goes to the ten largest clones.

Each collaborating institution followed its own protocols to collect whole blood in K2EDTA tubes. For TCRbeta analysis, collaborators shipped samples as frozen whole blood, isolated PBMCs, or DNA extracted from either of those sample types. Comments on this clone: Its binding antigen is unknown. No per-base quality is available; no much larger clone lies one base away.

The germline V gene provides CDR1 LGHNA and CDR2 YNFKEQ. From the cysteine through the phenylalanine, the CDR3 covers 15 amino acids. Only the CDR3 region is kept as DNA, spanning 45 bases read in frame from base 1. The V and J ends are trimmed by 0 bases and 10 bases, leaving 16 bases between them. Sequenced input: peripheral blood. This sequence originates from a human donor in a cohort sampled during active COVID-19. The chain is made from TRBV4-2 and TRBJ2-1, and perhaps TRBD1 as D gene, on 7 matching bases. The DNA sequence is TGTGCCAGCAGCCAAGAGGGTCCAGGGGGGAGAGAGCAGTTCTTC. Translation gives CASSQEGPGGREQFF.